The 32 T cell receptor beta chains reported below all come from one sample, sequenced in a study of blood T cell repertoires in COVID-19. The data were produced by immunoSEQ multiplex PCR, yet TCRdb's version contains in-frame clones alone and is incomplete. The sample records 150,000 to 200,000 clones, 86% being singletons. The sequencing input was peripheral blood. The receptors shown here come from a woman aged 80 or over in a cohort sampled during active or convalescent COVID-19.

V gene TRBV5-6 combines with J gene TRBJ2-1; 12 nucleotides align to TRBD2. The CDR3 covers 14 residues. The junction had 3 bases not matched to a gene; V was cut back by 6 bases and J by 5 bases. The germline V gene has CDR1 SGHDT and CDR2 YYEEEE. This CDR3 is CASTGLAGNNEQFF. The CDR3 region has the DNA TGTGCCAGCACCGGACTAGCGGGGAACAATGAGCAGTTCTTC.

The chain carries TRBV7-9 and TRBJ2-1; 10 bases align to TRBD2. The CDR3 totals 16 residues. CDR1 is SEHNR, CDR2 FQNEAQ, per germline (reference sequence). Trimming cost V 5 bases and J 7 bases; bases outside gene matches: 11. CDR3 in DNA: TGTGCCAGCAGCCAGGTGGGGGCTAGCGGGAGTAATGAGCAGTTCTTC. Its protein is CASSQVGASGSNEQFF.

This chain links TRBV2 with TRBJ1-2; D perhaps matches TRBD1 (5 bases). Germline V gene data show CDR1 as SNHLY and CDR2 as FYNNEI. The length of the CDR3 is 15 residues. V lost 7 bases and J 3 bases, leaving 18 bases between the germline ends. In DNA form, the CDR3 reads TGTGCCAGCACCGGCCAGGGCCTTCGTCACTATGGCTACACCTTC. Its translation: CASTGQGLRHYGYTF.

This clone was observed a handful of times. V usage is TRBV4-2 and J usage is TRBJ2-3, with D perhaps matching TRBD1 (5 bases). The CDR3 runs 15 residues. V was clipped by 0 bases and J by 3 bases, with 10 bases between them. Germline lookup yields CDR1 LGHNA and CDR2 YNFKEQ. The CDR3 loop is CASSQDFRVTDTQYF. In nucleotides, the CDR3 is TGTGCCAGCAGCCAAGATTTCAGGGTTACAGATACGCAGTATTTT.

V is TRBV11-2 and J is TRBJ2-2; tentative D call: TRBD1 (7 bases). V was cut by 0 bases and J by 4 bases, with 15 bases left in between. Germline V gene data show CDR1 as SGHAT and CDR2 as FQNNGV. This CDR3 has 17 residues. The CDR3 sequence: CASSLDFRQGGTGELFF. CDR3 nucleotides: TGTGCCAGCAGCTTAGATTTCAGACAGGGAGGCACCGGGGAGCTGTTTTTT.

The chain joins TRBV7-7 to TRBJ2-1, with 7 positions matching TRBD2. Germline CDR1 SSHAT, CDR2 FNYEAQ (reference sequence). This CDR3 has 17 amino acids. With V trimmed by 4 bases and J by 2 bases, 11 bases remained unmatched. For the CDR3, the DNA is TGTGCCAGCAGCTCGAGCCCCGGGGCGGGGGCCTACAATGAGCAGTTCTTC. Protein: CASSSSPGAGAYNEQFF.

The table lists this clone with a count of one. The chain employs TRBV7-9 and TRBJ2-3; 14 bases align to TRBD2. The length of the CDR3 is 16 residues. Germline assignment: CDR1 SEHNR and CDR2 FQNEAQ (reference sequence). The junction had 6 bases not matched to a gene; V was cut back by 5 bases and J by 5 bases. The CDR3 coding sequence is TGTGCCAGCAGCCTAGGGACTAGCGGGGGATTAGATACGCAGTATTTT. Amino acid sequence: CASSLGTSGGLDTQYF.

Comment on this clone: This sample includes further DNA sequences coding for the same CDR3. The genes are TRBV27 and TRBJ1-5; 11 bases are shared with TRBD1. Per germline, CDR1 MNHEY and CDR2 SMNVEV (reference sequence). With V trimmed by 5 bases and J by 4 bases, 4 bases remained unmatched. There are 15 residues in the CDR3. The CDR3 sequence is CASSLGTGGNQPQHF. The CDR3 region has the DNA TGTGCCAGCAGTCTAGGGACAGGGGGAAATCAGCCCCAGCATTTT.

This chain links TRBV29-1 with TRBJ2-5, with TRBD2 matching 10 bases. The CDR3 totals 15 residues. The J segment lost 5 bases and the V segment lost 4 bases, leaving 10 bases of the junction unmatched. Germline CDR1 SQVTM, CDR2 ANQGSEA. The chain's CDR3 is CSVGFRTSGKETQYF. The CDR3 coding sequence is TGCAGCGTTGGGTTCCGAACTAGCGGGAAGGAGACCCAGTACTTC.

In DNA, the CDR3 is TGTGCCAGCAGTTACGGACAGGGCGTCTCCCTTGGCTACACCTTC. Protein product: CASSYGQGVSLGYTF. This chain links TRBV6-6 with TRBJ1-2, with 8 bases matching TRBD1. With 2 bases clipped from V and 7 bases from J, the junction kept 9 bases outside the gene matches. The V gene's germline CDR1 is MNHNY and CDR2 SVGAGI (reference sequence). The CDR3 extends over 15 amino acids.

About this clone: The same CDR3 is also encoded by other DNA sequences in this sample. The V gene is TRBV7-2, the J gene TRBJ2-5; 7 bases match TRBD1. Germline lookup yields CDR1 SGHTA and CDR2 FQGNSA. The CDR3 has 13 residues. Trimming cost V 3 bases and J 2 bases; bases outside gene matches: 0. CDR3 sequence (DNA): TGTGCCAGCAGCTTCAGGGGGCAAGAGACCCAGTACTTC. It is translated as CASSFRGQETQYF.

This sequence joins TRBV5-1 and TRBJ2-4; D may be TRBD1 (6 bases). Deletions cut 0 bases from V and 3 bases from J, with 7 bases between. The CDR3 is made up of 14 amino acids. Germline assignment: CDR1 SGHRS and CDR2 YFSETQ. CDR3 in amino acids: CASSLGDIKNIQYF. As DNA, the CDR3 is TGCGCCAGCAGCTTGGGGGACATCAAAAACATTCAGTACTTC.

This clone was seen only once. This chain links TRBV19 with TRBJ1-4; no firm D call. The CDR3 extends over 15 amino acids. Trimming took off 4 bases at V and 0 bases at J, with 9 bases between the two ends. Germline V CDR1 and CDR2: LNHDA, SQIVND (reference sequence). In DNA, the CDR3 is TGTGCCAGTAGTAAAAGCAGGTCAACTAATGAAAAACTGTTTTTT. Protein: CASSKSRSTNEKLFF.

V usage is TRBV7-8 and J usage is TRBJ2-2, with 14 bases lining up with TRBD2. The V gene's germline CDR1 is SGHVS and CDR2 FQNEAQ. This CDR3 contains 21 residues. Germline trimming cut 2 bases from V and 6 bases from J; bases unmatched to any gene: 17. The CDR3: CASSLFSEKGLAGAISGELFF. Here the CDR3 DNA reads TGTGCCAGCAGCTTATTTTCGGAGAAGGGACTAGCGGGGGCTATTTCCGGGGAGCTGTTTTTT.

This chain joins TRBV15 and TRBJ2-7; 10 nucleotides align to TRBD2. CDR3 length: 16 amino acids. Germline V gene sequence: CDR1 LNHNV, CDR2 YYDKDF (reference sequence). V was pared by 0 bases and J by 5 bases, with 7 bases of the junction left unmatched. The CDR3 DNA sequence: TGTGCCACCAGCAGAGATTTTGTAGCGGGGGGCCACGAGCAGTACTTC. Its protein product is CATSRDFVAGGHEQYF.

This chain uses TRBV5-4 with TRBJ2-5, with 12 bases lining up with TRBD2. Germline CDR1 and CDR2: SGHNT and YYREEE (reference sequence). Unmatched junction bases numbered 7, after V lost 4 bases and J lost 0 bases. CDR3 size: 17 residues. CDR3 in DNA: TGTGCCAGCAGCCCTATTACTAGCGGGAGGTACCAAGAGACCCAGTACTTC. Translation gives CASSPITSGRYQETQYF.

The J gene is TRBJ1-2, the V gene TRBV6-5; D is perhaps TRBD1 (5 bases). Germline V gene sequence: CDR1 MNHEY, CDR2 SVGAGI. With 3 bases removed from V and 4 bases from J, the gap between germline ends came to 12 bases. This CDR3 comprises 14 residues. CDR3 protein: CASSYTQGPYGYTF. The CDR3, as DNA: TGTGCCAGCAGTTATACCCAGGGTCCCTATGGCTACACCTTC.

The rearrangement joins TRBV6-6 to TRBJ2-3, with 11 bases identical to TRBD2. Germline trimming cut 5 bases from V and 2 bases from J; bases unmatched to any gene: 9. Germline V CDR1 and CDR2: MNHNY, SVGAGI (reference sequence). The CDR3 has 17 residues. CDR3 DNA sequence: TGTGCCAGCAGTCCCGGGACTAGCGGAGAGTACACAGATACGCAGTATTTT. Amino acid sequence: CASSPGTSGEYTDTQYF.

The rearrangement joins TRBV10-3 to TRBJ1-4; 7 nucleotides align to TRBD1. CDR1 and CDR2 from the germline V gene are ENHRY and SYGVKD. This CDR3 spans 15 amino acids. J gave up 5 bases and V 6 bases, and 9 bases lay outside the gene matches. The CDR3 DNA sequence: TGTGCCATCAGCGACATCTCAGGGGGAAATGAAAAACTGTTTTTT. This encodes CAISDISGGNEKLFF.

The V gene is TRBV5-1, the J gene TRBJ2-5, with TRBD2 matching 8 bases. The trim removed 0 bases at V and 2 bases at J, leaving 9 bases unmatched. From germline, CDR1 is SGHRS and CDR2 YFSETQ. The CDR3 totals 17 residues. The CDR3 nucleotides are TGCGCCAGCAGCTTGGTGTTAGCGGGACTTCTGCAAGAGACCCAGTACTTC. This codes for CASSLVLAGLLQETQYF.

V gene TRBV4-1 combines with J gene TRBJ2-1; no firm D call. CDR1 is MGHRA and CDR2 is YSYEKL in the germline V gene. The CDR3 has 15 residues. The V and J ends lost 0 bases and 0 bases respectively, with 6 bases between them. CDR3: CASSQDDSSYNEQFF. In DNA, the CDR3 is TGCGCCAGCAGCCAAGATGATAGCTCCTACAATGAGCAGTTCTTC.

The chain employs TRBV27 and TRBJ1-4, with a tentative D call TRBD1 (5 bases). Trimming pared 6 bases from V and 2 bases from J, leaving 16 bases between. The germline gives CDR1 MNHEY, CDR2 SMNVEV (reference sequence). The CDR3 extends over 16 amino acids. The CDR3 bases are TGTGCCAGCAGGGGTGGGGGGAGCAGGACTAATGAAAAACTGTTTTTT. Translation: CASRGGGSRTNEKLFF.

This chain links TRBV20-1 with TRBJ1-5; no clear D. Trimming shortened V by 3 bases and J by 7 bases, and 10 bases separated the two germline ends. The germline V gene has CDR1 DFQATT and CDR2 SNEGSKA (reference sequence). The CDR3 has 12 amino acids. CDR3 residues: CSASPRRQPQHF. The DNA of the CDR3 is TGCAGTGCTAGTCCGCGGAGACAGCCCCAGCATTTT.

This sequence joins TRBV6-5 and TRBJ2-7, with D tentatively TRBD2 (6 bases). V dropped 7 bases and J dropped 7 bases, with 20 bases sitting between them. The CDR3 length is 14 residues. Germline CDR1 reads MNHEY; CDR2 reads SVGAGI. The chain's CDR3 is CASTTPGRGGEQYV. The CDR3 DNA is TGTGCCAGCACCACCCCTGGGCGGGGTGGGGAGCAGTACGTC.

The chain couples TRBV25-1 to TRBJ1-5; 9 bases are a match to TRBD1. Germline V gene sequence: CDR1 MGHDK, CDR2 SYGVNS. The CDR3 contains 17 residues. J gave up 0 bases and V 1 base, and 4 bases lay outside the gene matches. The CDR3 is CASSESGTGFSNQPQHF. The CDR3, as DNA: TGTGCCAGCAGTGAATCGGGGACAGGGTTTAGCAATCAGCCCCAGCATTTT.

The chain recombines TRBV18 with TRBJ1-2; a weak D match, TRBD1 (5 bases). With 6 bases removed from V and 2 bases from J, the gap between germline ends came to 13 bases. Germline CDR1 and CDR2: KGHSH and LQKENI. The CDR3 has 14 residues. This CDR3 reads CASSRDGRNYGYTF. The CDR3 DNA sequence: TGTGCCAGCTCGCGGGACGGGAGAAACTATGGCTACACCTTC.

The V gene is TRBV10-3, the J gene TRBJ1-2; tentatively, D is TRBD1 (5 bases). This CDR3 is built from 13 residues. The V gene lost 11 bases and the J gene lost 5 bases, with 18 bases spanning the gap. CDR1 is ENHRY, CDR2 SYGVKD, per germline. This CDR3 reads CASNYGAGYGYTF. The CDR3 DNA is TGTGCCTCAAACTATGGGGCTGGGTATGGCTACACCTTC.

This chain connects TRBV5-5 to TRBJ1-3; D is unresolved. The germline V gene encodes CDR1 SGHKS and CDR2 YYEKEE (reference sequence). This CDR3 has 16 residues. The germline V and J ends were trimmed by 1 base and 2 bases, with 13 bases remaining between them. In DNA form, the CDR3 reads TGTGCCAGCAGCTTGATGGGGAGTGCGGCTGGAAACACCATATATTTT. The encoded protein is CASSLMGSAAGNTIYF. Full variable domain (remainder filled in from reference TRBV5-5 and TRBJ1-3): DAGVTQSPTHLIKTRGQQVTLRCSPISGHKSVSWYQQVLGQGPQFIFQYYEKEERGRGNFPDRFSARQFPNYSSELNVNALLLGDSALYLCASSLMGSAAGNTIYFGEGSWLTVV.

The genes are TRBV7-9 and TRBJ1-4; 9 positions agree with TRBD1. Unmatched junction bases numbered 15, after V lost 5 bases and J lost 8 bases. This CDR3 comprises 17 residues. Germline CDR1 is SEHNR and CDR2 is FQNEAQ (reference sequence). The CDR3 nucleotides read TGTGCCAGCAGCGTGAAGACAACAGGGGGCGGTTGGGAAAAACTGTTTTTT. Protein sequence: CASSVKTTGGGWEKLFF.

A word on this clone: An end of the junction does not agree with germline; a read error may underlie this. V is TRBV10-2 and J is TRBJ2-7; D is undetermined. From germline, CDR1 is WSHSY and CDR2 SAAADI. The CDR3 is 15 amino acids. The CDR3 sequence is CASSESMKTFTWRNF. Here the CDR3 DNA reads TGCGCCAGCAGTGAGTCTATGAAAACCTTCACCTGGAGAAACTTC.

Details on this clone: The junction departs from germline at one end; a sequencing error may be responsible. In nucleotides, the CDR3 is TGTGCTAGCAGCTTATCCTATCAAGAGACCCAGTACTTC. As protein: CASSLSYQETQYF. The gene calls are TRBV7-7 and TRBJ2-5; D is unclear. The CDR3 runs to 13 residues. Germline V CDR1 and CDR2: SSHAT, FNYEAQ (reference sequence). The variable domain in full, with the rest retrieved from reference TRBV7-7 and TRBJ2-5, is GAGVSQSPRYKVTKRGQDVTLRCDPISSHATLYWYQQALGQGPEFLTYFNYEAQPDKSGLPSDRFSAERPEGSISTLTIQRTEQRDSAMYRCASSLSYQETQYFGPGTRLLVL.

This rearrangement joins TRBV6-5 to TRBJ2-5; D is possibly TRBD1 (5 bases). Trimming cost V 6 bases and J 5 bases, with 16 bases left between them. Germline CDR1 MNHEY, CDR2 SVGAGI. The CDR3 runs to 14 residues. Written as DNA, the CDR3 is TGTGCCAGCAGGGGATCAGGGTCTGTGGAGACCCAGTACTTC. Protein sequence: CASRGSGSVETQYF.